These 13 T cell receptor beta chains were all obtained from the same sample, sequenced in a study of OX40 agonist ivuxolimab in advanced cancers. TCRdb keeps only in-frame clones here, not all; method: immunoSEQ multiplex PCR. Of some 68,000 clones in the sample, roughly four fifths were seen once. This specimen was CD4+ or CD8+ T cells sorted from blood, taken in a trial of the OX40 agonist ivuxolimab. The receptors stem from an adult with an advanced solid tumor such as melanoma, head and neck, liver or kidney cancer.

The chain couples TRBV19 to TRBJ2-5; the D gene is possibly TRBD2 (5 bases). V lost 1 base and J lost 4, with 7 bases in between. The germline V gene encodes CDR1 LNHDA and CDR2 SQIVND (reference sequence). The CDR3 runs 13 residues. CDR3 DNA: TGTGCCAGTAGTATAGTGGGAGTAGAGACCCAGTACTTC. It encodes CASSIVGVETQYF. Full variable domain (outside the CDR3, taken from reference TRBV19 and TRBJ2-5): DGGITQSPKYLFRKEGQNVTLSCEQNLNHDAMYWYRQDPGQGLRLIYYSQIVNDFQKGDIAEGYSVSREKKESFPLTVTSAQKNPTAFYLCASSIVGVETQYFGPGTRLLVL.

The chain combines TRBV6-1 with TRBJ1-2, with no clear D. Trimming left V 6 bases short and J 0 bases short, with 11 bases between. This CDR3 region has 14 residues. From germline, CDR1 is MNHNS and CDR2 SASEGT. CDR3 nucleotide sequence: TGTGCCAGCAGGGATTCCGCAGCTAACTATGGCTACACCTTC. It encodes CASRDSAANYGYTF.

This clone was detected once. CDR3 sequence (DNA): TGTGCCAGTCTAACCGCCCGGGACAGGGCCTCAACTAATGAAAAACTGTTTTTT. Encoded protein: CASLTARDRASTNEKLFF. This chain joins TRBV19 and TRBJ1-4; 9 bases fit TRBD1. Germline V gene sequence: CDR1 LNHDA, CDR2 SQIVND (reference sequence). V gave up 8 bases and J gave up 0 bases; unmatched junction bases: 13. The CDR3 spans 18 residues.

The chain uses TRBV9 and TRBJ2-1, with D unresolved. The CDR3 spans 13 residues. Between the trimmed V and J ends, which lost 4 bases and 8 bases, there was a span of 13 bases. CDR1 is SGDLS, CDR2 YYNGEE, per germline. CDR3 in amino acids: CASSPRQAHEQFF. DNA for the CDR3: TGTGCCAGCAGCCCTCGTCAGGCTCATGAGCAGTTCTTC.

The chain recombines TRBV4-1 with TRBJ2-4; 9 bases agree with TRBD2. This CDR3 is built from 18 residues. CDR1 and CDR2 from the germline V gene are MGHRA and YSYEKL. Trimming removed 4 bases from V and 3 bases from J; junction bases left unmatched: 13. The CDR3, as DNA: TGCGCCAGCAGCCCAACGCCGGCGTCTAGCGGGGACAAAAACATTCAGTACTTC. Encoded protein: CASSPTPASSGDKNIQYF.

The chain links TRBV11-2 to TRBJ1-2, with unresolved D. CDR1 is SGHAT, CDR2 FQNNGV, per germline. CDR3 length: 15 residues. V lost 4 bases and J 4 bases, leaving 16 bases between the germline ends. DNA for the CDR3: TGTGCCAGCAGCTCCACCGTACGGGTACTCTATGGCTACACCTTC. It translates to CASSSTVRVLYGYTF.

This clone was counted between two and nine times. The rearrangement uses TRBV21-1 and TRBJ2-7; the D call of TRBD2 is as the table states it, not checked on the DNA. TRBV21-1 is a pseudogene locus. The CDR3 is 20 residues long. In DNA, the CDR3 is TGTGCCAGCAGCACCAAACAGGAACATCCCCAGCGGGCCCACTCCTACGAGCAGTACTTC. Its protein is CASSTKQEHPQRAHSYEQYF.

The J gene is TRBJ2-3, the V gene TRBV29-1, with 7 bases matching TRBD1. Germline V gene sequence: CDR1 SQVTM, CDR2 ANQGSEA. This CDR3 has 14 residues. V lost 7 bases to trimming and J lost 0 bases; unmatched junction nucleotides: 7. Here the CDR3 reads CSAPGGISTDTQYF. CDR3 in DNA: TGCAGCGCCCCAGGGGGAATTAGCACAGATACGCAGTATTTT.

The chain employs TRBV27 and TRBJ2-2, with 9 bases that match TRBD1. This CDR3 is 16 amino acids long. Germline lookup yields CDR1 MNHEY and CDR2 SMNVEV (reference sequence). Losses at the gene ends were 2 bases for V and 6 bases for J; bases not matched to a gene: 7. CDR3 in DNA: TGTGCCAGCAGTTTAACCCGAGGACAGGGGCCCGGGGAGCTGTTTTTT. It codes for CASSLTRGQGPGELFF.

V gene TRBV16 combines with J gene TRBJ2-3; TRBD1 matches at 8 bases. CDR3 size: 18 residues. V trimming: 4 bases; J trimming: 2 bases; junction bases outside the gene matches: 14. Per germline, CDR1 KGHSY and CDR2 FQNENV. Here the CDR3 reads CASSPTEPAGGSTDTQYF. The CDR3 region has the DNA TGTGCCAGCAGCCCCACCGAGCCGGCAGGGGGCTCCACAGATACGCAGTATTTT.

The chain carries TRBV5-1 and TRBJ1-2; 8 positions agree with TRBD1. The CDR3 has 14 amino acids. The trim removed 0 bases at V and 4 bases at J, leaving 2 bases unmatched. Germline loops: CDR1 SGHRS, CDR2 YFSETQ. CDR3 DNA: TGCGCCAGCAGCTTGGACAGGGGGGGCTATGGCTACACCTTC. Its protein product is CASSLDRGGYGYTF. Variable domain in full (rest from reference TRBV5-1 and TRBJ1-2): KAGVTQTPRYLIKTRGQQVTLSCSPISGHRSVSWYQQTPGQGLQFLFEYFSETQRNKGNFPGRFSGRQFSNSRSEMNVSTLELGDSALYLCASSLDRGGYGYTFGSGTRLTVV.

CDR3 residues: CASSLRTGADTQYF. CDR3 bases: TGTGCCAGCAGTCTCCGGACTGGTGCAGATACGCAGTATTTT. J is TRBJ2-3 and V is TRBV28; D may be TRBD2 (5 bases). Germline V lookup: CDR1 MDHEN, CDR2 SYDVKM. The CDR3 is 14 amino acids. V was cut by 5 bases and J by 4 bases, with 13 bases left in between.

The chain has TRBV13 and TRBJ1-6, with D perhaps TRBD1 (5 bases). Between the trimmed V and J ends, which lost 5 bases and 0 bases, there was a span of 14 bases. The V gene's germline CDR1 is PRHDT and CDR2 FYEKMQ (reference sequence). The CDR3 length is 17 residues. In nucleotides, the CDR3 is TGTGCCAGCAGCCGCGGGGGGACTAGCTCCTATAATTCACCCCTCCACTTT. Translating it yields CASSRGGTSSYNSPLHF.